Listed below are T cell receptor beta chains from one sample, sequenced in a study of beta chain features in type 1 diabetes. Sequencing used immunoSEQ multiplex PCR; TCRdb keeps in-frame clones, though not all of them. The sample contains some 150,000 clones, roughly 10% of which appear only once. Sequences were obtained from central memory CD4+ T cells from blood. The receptors come from a man between 18 and 29 years old in good health. The CDR3 runs from the conserved cysteine through the conserved F or W. The D gene is left open where the match is weak. Clone size is given for some rows only: seen once, a few or many times, or a class if the clone is expanded.

clone size,V gene,J gene,D gene,CDR3 protein,CDR3 DNA
many,TRBV2,TRBJ2-3,.,CASSEYEGRRGTDTQYF,TGTGCCAGCAGTGAATATGAGGGCAGAAGGGGCACAGATACGCAGTATTTT
few,TRBV7-2,TRBJ2-7,TRBD2,CASSHSSGGSRYEQYF,TGTGCCAGCAGCCACTCTAGCGGGGGGTCTCGCTACGAGCAGTACTTC
.,TRBV19,TRBJ1-5,TRBD1,CASSVRGQVLSSNQPQHF,TGTGCCAGTAGTGTTCGAGGACAGGTCCTCTCGAGCAATCAGCCCCAGCATTTT
.,TRBV29-1,TRBJ1-1,TRBD1,CSVGQDRTNTEAFF,TGCAGCGTTGGTCAGGACAGGACCAACACTGAAGCTTTCTTT
few,TRBV10-3,TRBJ2-1,TRBD2,CAITSSGSEGEQFF,TGTGCCATCACTAGTAGCGGGAGTGAGGGTGAGCAGTTCTTC
few,TRBV10-3,TRBJ2-1,.,CASSYGTDNEQFF,TGTGCCAGCAGTTACGGAACAGACAATGAGCAGTTCTTC
few,TRBV18,TRBJ2-1,.,CASSRGTRGSYNEQFF,TGTGCCAGCTCACGCGGGACTCGGGGCTCCTACAATGAGCAGTTCTTC
few,TRBV6-5,TRBJ2-7,.,CASSYYTEPPYEQYF,TGTGCCAGCAGTTACTATACAGAGCCGCCCTACGAGCAGTACTTC
many,TRBV11-2,TRBJ2-2,.,CASSLDRVAGELFF,TGTGCCAGCAGCTTAGACCGCGTCGCCGGGGAGCTGTTTTTT
few,TRBV18,TRBJ2-7,.,CASAPAGRSYEQYF,TGTGCCAGCGCACCGGCAGGCCGCTCCTACGAGCAGTACTTC
few,TRBV9,TRBJ2-5,TRBD1,CASSPRGTGPQETQYF,TGTGCCAGCAGCCCCCGGGGGACAGGGCCCCAGGAGACCCAGTACTTC
.,TRBV7-6,TRBJ2-7,.,CASSPTGAFYEQYF,TGTGCCAGCAGCCCAACCGGGGCCTTCTACGAGCAGTACTTC